This T cell receptor (beta chain) was obtained from a study of tissue T cells after allogeneic stem cell transplantation (dated by TCRdb to between 2022 and 2023). Background on the whole study: When multiple samples of a tissue existed, pathologist review of H&E sections prioritized samples with histologically apparent lymphocytes for sequencing. The human arm was conducted as a prospective observational study, and neither blinding nor randomization was performed. The study profiled TCR beta repertoires across many tissues from research autopsies of patients with and without GVHD, plus mouse models of GVHD. Overall study outcomes, separate from this receptor: Within patients, how anatomically similar the tissues were was a key factor in shaping TCR repertoire composition, regardless of disease or transplant status. The patient cohort was small and clinically heterogeneous, and sampling depth was acknowledged as a limitation. The study did not determine which tissue TCRs were alloreactive or antigen-specific, and some clones might have been persisting host cells. Only a few T cell clones appeared in more than one patient, yet motif-based clustering showed tissue-specific repertoire signatures that were shared between patients. In both patients and mice, T cells from blood and spleen picked up only a limited part of the TCR repertoire that was detected in tissues. Blood samples were not available from the non-GVHD comparator patients.

Libraries were prepared through the immunoSEQ multiplex PCR assay. Adaptive Biotechnologies performed the TCRbeta CDR3 sequencing at survey depth and reported CDR3 sequences, V/J genes, productive frequency and template counts. Amplification of TCR beta CDR3 regions started from genomic DNA instead of RNA. In the original analysis: Pairwise repertoire overlap between tissues was quantified with Jensen-Shannon divergence, where 1 means complete divergence and 0 identical. Based on pairwise JSD values, tissues were grouped by single-linkage agglomerative hierarchical clustering, and the results were shown as dendrograms. GLIPH2 was applied to all patient samples using simulation_depth 1000, kmer_min_depth 3, and cdr3_length_cutoff 8, and only groups with more than two unique CDR3s were retained. A standardized tissue-overlap score extrapolated Jaccard GLIPH-group overlap across patients to a standard repertoire size of 1000 clones. To look at how diversity was associated with clinical or experimental variables, linear mixed-effect models were used, with tissue treated as a fixed effect and individual treated as a random effect. Sourced from immuneACCESS, this table was stored by TCRdb with only in-frame sequences that have V and J called. A share of the clones is absent; for the studies checked, an unresolved V gene accounts for under half, and the remainder has no known explanation. The DNA was the basis for D and trimming; V, J and clone size are from that table. The sample table contains about 9,800 clones; only one count was recorded for 50% to 75% of them. Approximately 24% of the sample is in the top ten clones.

A note on this clone: Its antigen has not been determined. Per-base quality was not reported, and no clone a single base away is much larger than it.

According to the study, the label for this sample's time point signals: human tissue collected at research (rapid) autopsy. Three non-HCT comparator patients with other cancers, having at least five GI tract samples and no known GI disease at death, were selected retrospectively. Autopsy tissues, which were obtained after a median post-mortem interval of approximately ten hours, included GI sites from esophagus to rectum, liver, skin and lymphoid organs including spleen. Each autopsy specimen was cut in two, with one portion flash-frozen in liquid nitrogen and the remainder formalin-fixed, and the outer muscle layers of GI specimens were removed. To extract genomic DNA from frozen tissues, either the Mag-Bind Blood & Tissue DNA HDQ 96 Kit on a Chemagic 360 or the DNeasy Blood & Tissue Kit was used. Because of concern about red blood cell contamination, extracted DNA was further purified using the Genomic DNA Clean & Concentrator-25 kit.

CDR1 SNHLY and CDR2 FYNNEI are derived from the germline V gene. The CDR3 measures 19 amino acids from cysteine to phenylalanine. The DNA shown is the 57-base CDR3, in frame from base 1. V loses 1 base at its end and J loses 0 bases; junction bases beyond the gene matches: 8. The sample here was tissue from the stomach, taken at autopsy. This chain is built from TRBV2 and TRBJ2-6, with 8 central nucleotides matching TRBD1. The sequence was obtained from an older male donor with lung cancer. The CDR3 region has the sequence CASSEGGTGYSSGANVLTF. The nucleotide sequence is given as TGTGCCAGCAGTGAAGGGGGGACAGGTTACAGCTCTGGGGCCAACGTCCTGACTTTC.